The 10 T cell receptor beta chains presented below share a single source sample, sequenced in a study of cytomegalovirus exposure and HLA in healthy donors. The study ran its PCR with 60 Vbeta and 13 Jbeta primers. Assay used: immunoSEQ multiplex PCR; TCRdb lists only in-frame clones, some missing. In the table there are about 130,000 clones, around 80% of which are singletons. The sample was PBMCs. These receptors originate from a female donor in good health and CMV-seronegative.

Concerning this clone itself: The junction departs from germline at one end; a sequencing error may be responsible. The chain uses TRBV5-4 and TRBJ2-1; TRBD1 aligns across 10 bases. CDR1 is SGHNT and CDR2 is YYREEE in the germline V gene (reference sequence). This CDR3 spans 15 amino acids. The CDR3 sequence: CANSRPDRGPNEQFF. CDR3 nucleotide sequence: TGTGCCAACAGCCGCCCAGACAGGGGGCCTAATGAGCAGTTCTTC. Using reference TRBV5-4 and TRBJ2-1 for the parts outside the CDR3, the full variable domain is ETGVTQSPTHLIKTRGQQVTLRCSSQSGHNTVSWYQQALGQGPQFIFQYYREEENGRGNFPPRFSGLQFPNYSSELNVNALELDDSALYLCANSRPDRGPNEQFFGPGTRLTVL.

J is TRBJ2-3 and V is TRBV19, with TRBD2 identical over 9 bases. Germline V CDR1 and CDR2: LNHDA, SQIVND (reference sequence). There are 14 residues in the CDR3. With V trimmed by 5 bases and J by 5 bases, 5 bases remained unmatched. Here the CDR3 reads CASSPSGIIDTQYF. The CDR3 DNA sequence: TGTGCCAGTAGTCCTAGCGGGATAATAGATACGCAGTATTTT.

The chain recombines TRBV18 with TRBJ1-2; TRBD1 is a possible D gene (5 bases). Per the germline V gene, CDR1 is KGHSH and CDR2 is LQKENI. Trimming shortened V by 3 bases and J by 2 bases, and 10 bases separated the two germline ends. The CDR3 is made up of 14 amino acids. The CDR3 region is CASSPGQTNYGYTF. CDR3 sequence (DNA): TGTGCCAGCTCACCGGGGCAGACAAACTATGGCTACACCTTC. Based on the CDR3 plus reference TRBV18 and TRBJ1-2, the full variable domain is NAGVMQNPRHLVRRRGQEARLRCSPMKGHSHVYWYRQLPEEGLKFMVYLQKENIIDESGMPKERFSAEFPKEGPSILRIQQVVRGDSAAYFCASSPGQTNYGYTFGSGTRLTVV.

The chain couples TRBV10-3 to TRBJ2-5; no clear D gene. The germline V gene encodes CDR1 ENHRY and CDR2 SYGVKD. The CDR3 loop spans 14 amino acids. V lost 2 bases and J 3 bases, leaving 10 bases between the germline ends. CDR3 sequence: CAISEHSQEETQYF. CDR3 sequence (DNA): TGTGCCATCAGTGAGCACAGTCAAGAAGAGACCCAGTACTTC.

The CDR3 nucleotides read TGTGCCAGCAGTGTTTGGACAGCGAACACTGAAGCTTTCTTT. Its translation is CASSVWTANTEAFF. V gene TRBV6-1 combines with J gene TRBJ1-1; D is perhaps TRBD1 (6 bases). The CDR3 is 14 amino acids. V was shortened by 4 bases and J by 1 base, with 10 bases between the two germline ends. Germline V CDR1 and CDR2: MNHNS, SASEGT.

The CDR3 is CASRLVAGGTYEQYF. Written as DNA, the CDR3 is TGCGCCAGCAGACTCGTAGCGGGGGGCACCTACGAGCAGTACTTC. This chain links TRBV5-1 with TRBJ2-7; 10 nucleotides match TRBD2. V trimming: 5 bases; J trimming: 2 bases; junction bases outside the gene matches: 7. The CDR3 sequence is 15 residues long. Germline CDR1 and CDR2: SGHRS and YFSETQ. The full variable domain, in which reference TRBV5-1 and TRBJ2-7 provide the parts outside the CDR3, is KAGVTQTPRYLIKTRGQQVTLSCSPISGHRSVSWYQQTPGQGLQFLFEYFSETQRNKGNFPGRFSGRQFSNSRSEMNVSTLELGDSALYLCASRLVAGGTYEQYFGPGTRLTVT.

This clone is a singleton in its sample. This chain uses TRBV5-1 with TRBJ1-1; D call uncertain. The CDR3 is 13 amino acids. The germline gives CDR1 SGHRS, CDR2 YFSETQ. Deletions cut 5 bases from V and 4 bases from J, with 12 bases between. CDR3 residues: CASRVYGGTEAFF. The CDR3 region has the DNA TGCGCCAGCAGGGTTTATGGAGGCACTGAAGCTTTCTTT.

The rearrangement joins TRBV6-1 to TRBJ2-5, with D perhaps TRBD1 (5 bases). Germline V lookup: CDR1 MNHNS, CDR2 SASEGT. CDR3 length equals 13 residues. The ends were cut back, 4 bases at V and 7 bases at J, with 13 bases in the middle. CDR3: CASSGLRVTTQYF. The DNA for the CDR3 is TGTGCCAGCAGTGGTCTCAGGGTGACGACCCAGTACTTC.

The DNA of the CDR3 is TGTGCCAGCAGACCCGATGCGGGGCTTAATATTTTCTACGAGCAGTACTTC. Translated: CASRPDAGLNIFYEQYF. The chain recombines TRBV7-8 with TRBJ2-7; D perhaps matches TRBD2 (6 bases). Trimming removed 6 bases from V and 3 bases from J, with 24 bases in between. Germline V lookup: CDR1 SGHVS, CDR2 FQNEAQ. This CDR3 contains 17 residues.

As concerns this clone: An end of the junction does not agree with germline; a read error may underlie this. This chain links TRBV7-9 with TRBJ1-2; D unclear. The V gene's germline CDR1 is SEHNR and CDR2 FQNEAQ (reference sequence). This CDR3 comprises 12 residues. For the CDR3, the DNA is TGTTCCAGCAGCTTAGTGGAGTATGGCTACACCTTC. The encoded protein is CSSSLVEYGYTF.